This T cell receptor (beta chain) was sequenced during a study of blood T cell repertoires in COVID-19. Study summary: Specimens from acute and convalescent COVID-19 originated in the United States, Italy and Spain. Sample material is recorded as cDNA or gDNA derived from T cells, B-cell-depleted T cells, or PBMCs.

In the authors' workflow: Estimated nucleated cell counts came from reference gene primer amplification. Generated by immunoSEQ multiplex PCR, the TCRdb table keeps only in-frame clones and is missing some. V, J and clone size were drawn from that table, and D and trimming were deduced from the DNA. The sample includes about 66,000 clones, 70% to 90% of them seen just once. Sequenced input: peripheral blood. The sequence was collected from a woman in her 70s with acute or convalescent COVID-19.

The CDR3 DNA reads TGCGCCAGCAGCGATCGGACATCTGGAAACACCATATATTTT. Its protein product is CASSDRTSGNTIYF. The V call is TRBV4-1, the J call TRBJ1-3; D may be TRBD1 (5 bases). The CDR3 is made up of 14 amino acids. V was shortened by 5 bases and J by 1 base, with 9 bases between the two germline ends. Germline-derived CDR1 and CDR2 are MGHRA and YSYEKL.